This T cell receptor (beta chain) was sequenced during a study of CD8 T cells in ankylosing spondylitis. Regarding the study as a whole: There was a TCR beta motif, made of 7 or 8 highly homologous variants, that appeared characteristic of ankylosing spondylitis blood. CD8+ cells made up the disease-linked clones, which were relatively rare in peripheral blood. Reportedly, matched ankylosing spondylitis synovial fluid was significantly enriched for disease-linked clones.

One entry per CDR3 protein, called by TCRdb with MiXCR from the 5' RACE reads. The sample yields 700,000 to 850,000 distinct CDR3 sequences, 10% to 15% seen once. Germline assignment: CDR1 SGHRS and CDR2 YFSETQ. This CDR3 has 15 amino acids. J was trimmed by 8 bases and V by 0 bases; bases with no gene match: 5. This clonotype was counted many times. Its antigen is currently unknown. The clonotype was recovered from a male donor with ankylosing spondylitis. The sample was blood, either unsorted or a sorted T cell fraction (not recorded which). This sequence joins TRBV5-1 and TRBJ2-1; TRBD2 matches 10 bases. CDR3 protein: CASSLELAGRDEQFF. The CDR3, as DNA: TGCGCCAGCAGCTTGGAACTAGCGGGACGGGATGAGCAGTTCTTC.